A selection of T cell receptor beta chains follows, all from one sample in a study of blood T cell repertoires in COVID-19. The assay was immunoSEQ multiplex PCR, and TCRdb's table has in-frame clones only and misses some. The sample consists of approximately 76,000 clones, over 75% of them appearing once. Sequencing used peripheral blood. Receptors originate from a man aged 45-60 years with acute or convalescent COVID-19. CDR3s include the opening cysteine and the closing phenylalanine or tryptophan. The D gene is left open where the match is weak. The listing skips clone size in some rows; elsewhere it reads once, few, many or a size class.

-	TRBV9	TRBJ2-5	-	CASSVVPGDGTQYF	TGTGCCAGCAGCGTAGTCCCAGGGGACGGGACCCAGTACTTC
-	TRBV4-1	TRBJ1-4	-	CASSQGPDRYNEKLFF	TGCGCCAGCAGCCAAGGGCCCGACAGATATAATGAAAAACTGTTTTTT
-	TRBV6-5	TRBJ1-5	-	CASSRDTAVNQPQHF	TGTGCCAGCAGTCGGGACACCGCTGTTAATCAGCCCCAGCATTTT
-	TRBV5-7	TRBJ2-7	TRBD1	CASSPGQGIGEQYF	TGTGCCAGCAGCCCGGGACAGGGGATCGGCGAGCAGTACTTC
-	TRBV29-1	TRBJ2-2	-	CSVEGHKQGPNTGELFF	TGCAGCGTTGAAGGACATAAACAGGGACCGAACACCGGGGAGCTGTTTTTT
-	TRBV9	TRBJ2-3	TRBD1	CASSPGTVTSTDTQYF	TGTGCCAGCAGCCCCGGGACAGTCACTAGCACAGATACGCAGTATTTT
-	TRBV18	TRBJ2-7	-	CASSSQGYEQYF	TGTGCCAGCTCAAGCCAGGGCTACGAGCAGTACTTC
-	TRBV4-2	TRBJ2-1	-	CASSQDPTSDEQFF	TGTGCCAGCAGCCAAGACCCGACTTCCGATGAGCAGTTCTTC
once	TRBV2	TRBJ1-2	-	CASLPGEGGGYTF	TGTGCCAGCCTGCCCGGGGAGGGCGGTGGCTACACCTTC
-	TRBV27	TRBJ1-6	TRBD1	CATTMGTGGSSPLHF	TGTGCCACCACCATGGGGACAGGGGGTTCATCACCCCTCCACTTT
-	TRBV5-1	TRBJ1-1	-	CASSPFQNTNTEAFF	TGCGCCAGCAGCCCATTTCAGAATACGAACACTGAAGCTTTCTTT
-	TRBV5-1	TRBJ2-2	TRBD1	CASSSDRKNTGELFF	TGCGCCAGCAGTTCGGACAGGAAAAACACCGGGGAGCTGTTTTTT
-	TRBV14	TRBJ2-2	-	CASSQEQAYTGELFF	TGTGCCAGCAGCCAAGAACAGGCTTACACCGGGGAGCTGTTTTTT